The source of this TCR beta chain is a study of identifying expanded T cells in peripheral blood. The CDR3 runs to 15 residues. V was clipped by 3 bases and J by 3 bases, with 17 bases between them. The V gene's germline CDR1 is SQVTM and CDR2 ANQGSEA. General study findings and limits: Differentially abundant clones: around 1.2 between replicates, approximately 15 at approximately 14 days, under 25 at four.

Measured with immunoSEQ multiplex PCR; TCRdb has only the in-frame clones, and not every one. The table has about 80,000 clones, 80% to 90% seen once. Only one count was recorded for this clone. Its antigen is as yet unknown. Sequencing was carried out using blood. This receptor was obtained from a person aged 18-69 years in good health. The chain carries TRBV29-1 and TRBJ1-1; a possible D gene is TRBD1 (6 bases). CDR3 nucleotides: TGCAGCGTTGAGAGGTTACAGGGTCCGGACACTGAAGCTTTCTTT. Its protein product is CSVERLQGPDTEAFF.